These T cell receptor beta chains were read from a single sample in a study of blood T cell repertoires in COVID-19. The protocol was immunoSEQ multiplex PCR, while the TCRdb copy is restricted to in-frame clones and leaves out a portion. The data show tens of thousands of clones, 75% to 85% seen once. The sequenced material came from peripheral blood. The receptors originated from a woman older than 75 with acute or convalescent COVID-19. Each CDR3 is given with its conserved first and last residue. The order of the fields is V gene, J gene, clone size, D gene, CDR3 protein, CDR3 DNA. A D gene is named only where the DNA matches it firmly. Clone size is given for some rows only: seen once, a few or many times, or a class if the clone is expanded.

TRBV5-1	TRBJ2-7	few	TRBD1	CASSFGDRASYEQYF	TGCGCCAGCAGCTTCGGGGACAGGGCCTCCTACGAGCAGTACTTC
TRBV7-6	TRBJ2-3	-	-	CASSLQEGYTDTQYF	TGTGCCAGCAGCTTGCAGGAGGGCTACACAGATACGCAGTATTTT
TRBV6-1	TRBJ2-1	-	-	CASSELMTASYNEQFF	TGTGCCAGCAGTGAACTCATGACAGCCTCCTACAATGAGCAGTTCTTC
TRBV3-1/TRBV3-2	TRBJ2-1	few	TRBD2	CASSQQGTSGPYNEQFF	TGTGCCAGCAGCCAACAAGGGACTAGCGGGCCCTACAATGAGCAGTTCTTC
TRBV7-3	TRBJ2-3	-	-	CASSRGQPTDTQYF	TGTGCCAGCAGCCGAGGACAGCCCACAGATACGCAGTATTTT
TRBV14	TRBJ1-2	-	-	CASSPLGQFNGYTF	TGTGCCAGCAGCCCGTTAGGACAGTTCAATGGCTACACCTTC
TRBV6-6	TRBJ2-7	-	TRBD2	CASSSRRLAVYEQYF	TGTGCCAGCAGCTCGAGGCGACTAGCGGTCTACGAGCAGTACTTC
TRBV5-1	TRBJ2-5	-	TRBD2	CASSFPGLAAQETQYF	TGCGCCAGCAGCTTCCCGGGACTAGCGGCGCAAGAGACCCAGTACTTC
TRBV2	TRBJ2-5	-	TRBD2	CASGTSGRETQYF	TGTGCCAGCGGGACTAGCGGGCGAGAGACCCAGTACTTC
TRBV10-1	TRBJ2-5	-	-	CASTFQETQYF	TGCGCCAGCACCTTCCAAGAGACCCAGTACTTC
TRBV5-1	TRBJ2-1	-	-	CASSWGTGNEQFF	TGCGCCAGCAGCTGGGGCACAGGGAATGAGCAGTTCTTC
TRBV10-1	TRBJ2-1	-	-	CASSDRLNNEQFF	TGCGCCAGCAGTGACAGGCTAAACAATGAGCAGTTCTTC
TRBV6-5	TRBJ2-1	-	-	CASRDTAVGVNEQFF	TGTGCCAGCAGGGACACCGCGGTTGGGGTTAATGAGCAGTTCTTC
TRBV27	TRBJ2-1	once	TRBD2	CASSSSGGGFSEQFF	TGTGCCAGCAGTTCCAGCGGGGGAGGCTTTAGTGAGCAGTTCTTC
TRBV6-5	TRBJ2-3	-	TRBD1	CASRAWDRTDTQYF	TGTGCCAGCAGAGCCTGGGACAGAACAGATACGCAGTATTTT
TRBV19	TRBJ2-5	-	TRBD2	CASSGSSGRETQYF	TGTGCCAGTAGTGGGTCTAGCGGGAGGGAGACCCAGTACTTC
TRBV19	TRBJ2-1	-	-	CASTTRESAYNEQFF	TGTGCCAGTACCACCCGGGAGTCCGCGTACAATGAGCAGTTCTTC
TRBV12-3/TRBV12-4	TRBJ2-3	-	-	CASRPSSPDTQYF	TGTGCCAGCAGACCGAGTAGTCCAGATACGCAGTATTTT
TRBV24-1	TRBJ2-2	-	-	CATSDSVEGGELFF	TGTGCCACCAGTGATTCTGTGGAGGGCGGGGAGCTGTTTTTT
TRBV14	TRBJ2-5	-	TRBD2	CASSQPRLAGAGTGTQYF	TGTGCCAGCAGCCAGCCGAGACTAGCGGGAGCCGGGACCGGCACCCAGTACTTC
TRBV7-2	TRBJ1-1	-	-	CASSDGSKTEAFF	TGTGCCAGCAGCGATGGTAGTAAGACTGAAGCTTTCTTT
TRBV7-9	TRBJ2-3	-	TRBD2	CASSFGFGGVRVGTDTQYF	TGTGCCAGCAGCTTTGGGTTTGGGGGGGTGCGGGTAGGAACAGATACGCAGTATTTT
TRBV15	TRBJ2-5	-	-	CATSRGGGGVSKETQYF	TGTGCCACCAGCAGAGGGGGAGGGGGGGTGTCGAAAGAGACCCAGTACTTC
TRBV19	TRBJ2-1	-	TRBD2	CASRGRPGTSGGHNEQFF	TGTGCCAGTAGAGGACGTCCCGGGACTAGCGGGGGCCACAATGAGCAGTTCTTC
TRBV5-1	TRBJ2-3	-	-	CASSSERASTDTQYF	TGCGCCAGCAGCTCAGAGCGGGCCTCCACAGATACGCAGTATTTT
TRBV7-8	TRBJ2-2	few	TRBD1	CASSLGQGMGTGELFF	TGTGCCAGCAGCTTAGGACAGGGAATGGGCACCGGGGAGCTGTTTTTT
TRBV2	TRBJ2-1	-	-	CASKEGVSGNEQFF	TGTGCCAGCAAGGAGGGAGTGTCGGGCAATGAGCAGTTCTTC
TRBV7-8	TRBJ1-6	few	-	CASSFNLRDNSPLHF	TGTGCCAGCAGCTTTAATCTCAGGGATAATTCACCCCTCCACTTT
TRBV13	TRBJ2-7	-	-	CASSFRNGWTYEQYF	TGTGCCAGCAGTTTCAGGAATGGATGGACCTACGAGCAGTACTTC
TRBV12-5	TRBJ2-7	-	TRBD1	CASGLTRQGTGPNYEQYF	TGTGCTAGTGGTTTGACCCGACAAGGGACAGGCCCGAATTACGAGCAGTACTTC
TRBV19	TRBJ1-2	few	-	CASSILGWQPPMGYTF	TGTGCCAGTAGTATCCTAGGCTGGCAGCCCCCTATGGGCTACACCTTC
TRBV18	TRBJ2-2	once	-	CASSPWGIANTGELFF	TGTGCCAGCTCACCCTGGGGCATCGCGAACACCGGGGAGCTGTTTTTT
TRBV11-2	TRBJ2-3	once	TRBD2	CASGLTSGSTDTQYF	TGTGCCAGCGGTCTTACTAGCGGGAGCACAGATACGCAGTATTTT
TRBV13	TRBJ2-5	-	-	CASSFRTGGDQETQYF	TGTGCCAGCAGCTTCCGGACTGGAGGGGACCAAGAGACCCAGTACTTC
TRBV10-3	TRBJ2-7	-	TRBD2	CAISGTSVNEQYF	TGTGCCATCAGTGGGACTAGCGTAAACGAGCAGTACTTC
TRBV20-1	TRBJ2-5	-	-	CSASNLETQYF	TGCAGTGCTAGTAACTTAGAGACCCAGTACTTC
TRBV14	TRBJ2-2	few	-	CASSLRGAAPGELFF	TGTGCCAGCAGCCTCCGGGGGGCCGCCCCCGGGGAGCTGTTTTTT
TRBV5-5	TRBJ2-5	once	-	CASSFGQVEETQYF	TGTGCCAGCAGCTTCGGCCAGGTGGAAGAGACCCAGTACTTC
TRBV7-2	TRBJ2-5	-	-	CASSLGGGPQETQYF	TGTGCCAGCAGCTTAGGGGGGGGCCCTCAAGAGACCCAGTACTTC
TRBV3-1/TRBV3-2	TRBJ1-1	-	TRBD1	CASSQISQGASTEAFF	TGTGCCAGCAGCCAAATCTCACAGGGGGCGTCCACTGAAGCTTTCTTT
TRBV6-6	TRBJ2-7	-	TRBD1	CASSSPGQGLYEQYF	TGTGCCAGCAGTTCACCGGGACAGGGCTTATACGAGCAGTACTTC
TRBV16	TRBJ1-3	-	-	CASSQTVTSGNTIYF	TGTGCCAGCAGCCAAACCGTGACATCTGGAAACACCATATATTTT
TRBV12-3/TRBV12-4	TRBJ1-5	once	-	CASSLGQQPQHF	TGTGCCAGCAGTCTGGGGCAGCAGCCCCAGCATTTT
TRBV3-1/TRBV3-2	TRBJ2-1	-	TRBD2	CASSQEAGGYNEQFF	TGTGCCAGCAGCCAAGAAGCGGGGGGATACAATGAGCAGTTCTTC
TRBV7-3	TRBJ2-3	once	-	CASSLGAIPSTDTQYF	TGTGCCAGCAGCCTGGGGGCTATCCCTAGCACAGATACGCAGTATTTT
TRBV5-4	TRBJ2-3	-	TRBD2	CASSAVSGSGGANADTQYF	TGTGCCAGCAGTGCCGTTAGCGGGAGCGGGGGAGCAAACGCAGATACGCAGTATTTT
TRBV18	TRBJ2-6	-	-	CASSPLQGSSGANVLTF	TGTGCCAGCTCACCGTTACAGGGAAGCTCTGGGGCCAACGTCCTGACTTTC
TRBV24-1	TRBJ2-5	-	-	CATSESRDGETQYF	TGTGCCACCAGTGAGTCCAGGGATGGGGAGACCCAGTACTTC
TRBV19	TRBJ1-2	-	-	CASSILAGQVPNYGYTF	TGTGCCAGTAGTATACTGGCAGGGCAAGTACCTAACTATGGCTACACCTTC
TRBV19	TRBJ2-7	-	-	CASRLNGGRTYEQYF	TGTGCCAGCAGATTGAACGGGGGACGGACCTACGAGCAGTACTTC
TRBV7-2	TRBJ2-1	once	TRBD2	CASSSGLAAVYNEQFF	TGTGCCAGCAGCTCCGGACTAGCGGCCGTCTACAATGAGCAGTTCTTC
TRBV2	TRBJ2-7	-	-	CASSEWQGVGEQYF	TGTGCCAGCAGTGAATGGCAGGGCGTCGGGGAGCAGTACTTC
TRBV5-6	TRBJ2-5	-	-	CASSEGQIQETQYF	TGTGCCAGCAGCGAAGGACAAATCCAAGAGACCCAGTACTTC